These 27 T cell receptor beta chains were all obtained from the same sample, sequenced in a study of Graves' ophthalmopathy and Graves' hyperthyroidism. The authors amplified TCR beta CDR3 regions, and they did so from RNA transcripts for repertoire sequencing. The first-round RT-PCR employed HTBI primers together with the Qiagen OneStep RT-PCR kit. A multiplex PCR was then performed as the second round. MiXCR was run by TCRdb on the multiplex PCR reads, yielding one entry per CDR3 protein. Of 350,000 or so distinct CDR3 sequences listed, roughly a sixth are singletons. The sample comprised peripheral blood. These receptor sequences come from an adult man with Graves' ophthalmopathy.

This clonotype was found many times. The V and J genes are TRBV18 and TRBJ1-1, with TRBD1 matching over 9 bases. The CDR3 is 15 amino acids. The junction had 6 bases not matched to a gene; V was cut back by 4 bases and J by 3 bases. In germline, CDR1 is KGHSH, CDR2 LQKENI. The CDR3 bases are TGTGCCAGCTCACGACAGGGGGGGTCGGACACTGAAGCTTTCTTT. This codes for CASSRQGGSDTEAFF.

This clonotype was seen many times. The rearrangement uses TRBV7-9 and TRBJ2-2, with 7 positions matching TRBD2. The V gene end was trimmed by 6 bases and the J gene end by 5 bases; junction bases not matched to a gene: 3. The CDR3 length is 13 residues. From germline, CDR1 is SEHNR and CDR2 FQNEAQ (reference sequence). Written as DNA, the CDR3 is TGTGCCAGCAGTCGGGGGGTTACCGGGGAGCTGTTTTTT. This translates into CASSRGVTGELFF.

This clonotype occurred many times. This chain uses TRBV5-1 with TRBJ2-2; 14 bases match TRBD2. Germline V gene sequence: CDR1 SGHRS, CDR2 YFSETQ. This CDR3 has 18 residues. After removal of 3 bases from V and 3 bases from J, the junction contained 7 bases not matched to a gene. The CDR3 is CASSYGTSGRYDTGELFF. CDR3 DNA sequence: TGCGCCAGCAGCTACGGGACTAGCGGGAGATATGACACCGGGGAGCTGTTTTTT.

There are many counts of this clonotype. The genes are TRBV5-1 and TRBJ2-2; TRBD1 matches at 11 bases. Germline CDR1 is SGHRS and CDR2 is YFSETQ. V lost 5 bases and J lost 2; bases outside the gene matches: 5. The CDR3 is 16 residues long. The DNA of the CDR3 is TGCGCCAGCAGACCCTGGACAGGGGGCAACACCGGGGAGCTGTTTTTT. This codes for CASRPWTGGNTGELFF. Supplemented by reference TRBV5-1 and TRBJ2-2, the full variable domain reads KAGVTQTPRYLIKTRGQQVTLSCSPISGHRSVSWYQQTPGQGLQFLFEYFSETQRNKGNFPGRFSGRQFSNSRSEMNVSTLELGDSALYLCASRPWTGGNTGELFFGEGSRLTVL.

This rearrangement joins TRBV12-5 to TRBJ2-7, with a possible D match to TRBD1 (7 bases). CDR1 and CDR2 from the germline V gene are LGHNT and FRNRAP. The CDR3 totals 16 residues. The V gene lost 7 bases and the J gene lost 2 bases, with 21 bases spanning the gap. The chain's CDR3 is CASASWGDRSAYEQYF. CDR3 sequence (DNA): TGTGCTAGTGCCTCCTGGGGGGACAGATCCGCCTACGAGCAGTACTTC.

This clonotype was found many times. V is TRBV7-9 and J is TRBJ2-5; D call uncertain. CDR1 is SEHNR, CDR2 FQNEAQ, per germline (reference sequence). The CDR3 loop spans 11 amino acids. V was trimmed by 8 bases and J by 2 bases, leaving 6 bases between them. CDR3 nucleotides: TGTGCCAGCGGCGAACAAGAGACCCAGTACTTC. Translation gives CASGEQETQYF.

This clonotype was found many times. The chain links TRBV6-2 or TRBV6-3 to TRBJ1-2; D is perhaps TRBD1 (6 bases). The CDR3 is made up of 13 amino acids. Germline values: CDR1 MNHEY, CDR2 SVGEGT. Between the trimmed V and J ends, which lost 2 bases and 8 bases, there was a span of 12 bases. CDR3 sequence (DNA): TGTGCCAGCAGTTACGAACAGGGAGGAGGCTACACCTTC. This translates into CASSYEQGGGYTF.

This clonotype has at least ten counts. CDR3 in amino acids: CASSPYSGGYGGELFF. In DNA, the CDR3 is TGTGCCAGCAGCCCCTATAGCGGGGGCTATGGCGGGGAGCTGTTTTTT. The J gene is TRBJ2-2, the V gene TRBV13, with TRBD2 matching over 9 bases. Unmatched junction bases numbered 11, after V lost 5 bases and J lost 7 bases. This CDR3 comprises 16 residues. CDR1 and CDR2 (germline): PRHDT, FYEKMQ (reference sequence). Supplemented by reference TRBV13 and TRBJ2-2, the full variable domain reads AAGVIQSPRHLIKEKRETATLKCYPIPRHDTVYWYQQGPGQDPQFLISFYEKMQSDKGSIPDRFSAQQFSDYHSELNMSSLELGDSALYFCASSPYSGGYGGELFFGEGSRLTVL.

The chain has TRBV3-1 and TRBJ2-7; no reliable D call. V shed 0 bases and J shed 1 base, with 13 bases lying between them. The CDR3 is made up of 16 amino acids. Germline V gene data show CDR1 as LGHDT and CDR2 as YNNKEL (reference sequence). The CDR3 reads CASSQEADMWSYEQYF. The CDR3 DNA reads as TGTGCCAGCAGCCAAGAAGCCGATATGTGGTCCTACGAGCAGTACTTC.

This clonotype was detected many times. V and J are TRBV11-2 and TRBJ1-2; D gene ambiguous. Germline CDR1 and CDR2: SGHAT and FQNNGV. This CDR3 has 15 residues. V lost 3 bases and J 3 bases, leaving 14 bases between the germline ends. The CDR3 DNA follows: TGTGCCAGCAGCTTTAACCCCATGGCCCACTATGGCTACACCTTC. This codes for CASSFNPMAHYGYTF.

The sample holds a few counts of this clonotype. The chain uses TRBV27 and TRBJ2-7; TRBD2 matches 14 bases. CDR3 size: 16 residues. The germline CDR1 and CDR2 sequences are MNHEY and SMNVEV (reference sequence). V dropped 6 bases and J dropped 5; count of bases not matched to a gene: 9. The CDR3 loop is CASSQGTSGSFNEQYF. The CDR3, as DNA: TGTGCCAGCAGCCAAGGGACTAGCGGGAGTTTCAACGAGCAGTACTTC.

This clonotype was recorded many times. The chain is built from TRBV12-3 or TRBV12-4 and TRBJ1-2; the D is unclear. V was cut by 4 bases and J by 6 bases, with 9 bases left in between. CDR3 length: 12 amino acids. The CDR3: CASSWQADGYTF. The CDR3 DNA reads TGTGCCAGCAGTTGGCAGGCAGATGGCTACACCTTC.

The chain is built from TRBV7-2 and TRBJ1-5; 9 bases agree with TRBD1. Per the germline V gene, CDR1 is SGHTA and CDR2 is FQGNSA. Unmatched junction bases numbered 3, after V lost 1 base and J lost 5 bases. This CDR3 contains 15 residues. CDR3 region: CASSLGDRVHQPQHF. CDR3 DNA: TGTGCCAGCAGCTTAGGGGACAGGGTGCATCAGCCCCAGCATTTT.

V and J are TRBV7-2 and TRBJ2-2; D uncertain. Deletions cut 1 base from V and 9 bases from J, with 12 bases between. Germline values: CDR1 SGHTA, CDR2 FQGNSA. This CDR3 comprises 14 residues. CDR3 residues: CASSLEPWIRELFF. CDR3 nucleotide sequence: TGTGCCAGCAGCTTAGAACCCTGGATAAGGGAGCTGTTTTTT.

This clonotype was seen repeatedly, ten times or more. The chain joins TRBV18 to TRBJ1-5; maybe TRBD1 (6 bases). Germline CDR1 KGHSH, CDR2 LQKENI. Trimming removed 4 bases from V and 1 base from J, with 11 bases in between. CDR3 length: 15 residues. CDR3 sequence (DNA): TGTGCCAGCTCACTCTTGGACAGAAGCAATCAGCCCCAGCATTTT. Translation gives CASSLLDRSNQPQHF.

The rearrangement links TRBV4-2 to TRBJ2-7; the D gene is possibly TRBD2 (5 bases). CDR1 LGHNA and CDR2 YNFKEQ come from the germline V gene. V dropped 1 base and J dropped 1 base, with 17 bases sitting between them. The CDR3 extends over 17 amino acids. The CDR3 sequence: CASSQVETDYRSYEQYF. The CDR3 nucleotides are TGTGCCAGCAGCCAAGTCGAAACAGACTACCGTTCCTACGAGCAGTACTTC.

This clonotype was observed at least ten times. This chain connects TRBV30 to TRBJ1-1; D might be TRBD1 (6 bases). The CDR3 is made up of 13 amino acids. CDR1 GTSNPN and CDR2 SVGIG come from the germline V gene (reference sequence). Trimming took 5 bases from V and 4 from J, leaving 14 bases between them. The CDR3 loop is CAWGTGFGTEAFF. In DNA, the CDR3 is TGTGCCTGGGGCACAGGGTTTGGCACTGAAGCTTTCTTT.

The chain is built from TRBV6-1 and TRBJ1-5, with D possibly TRBD1 on 6 matching bases. Trimming took 6 bases from V and 6 from J, leaving 21 bases between them. The germline gives CDR1 MNHNS, CDR2 SASEGT. The CDR3 runs to 16 residues. Here the CDR3 reads CASRTSSRGDGQPQHF. CDR3 DNA sequence: TGTGCCAGCAGAACGTCTAGCAGGGGAGATGGTCAGCCCCAGCATTTT.

The CDR3 nucleotides read TGTGCCAGCAGCCCCTCTCCGGGACTAGCGGGACTCTCCACTTTCTACGAGCAGTACTTC. Amino acid sequence: CASSPSPGLAGLSTFYEQYF. The chain recombines TRBV13 with TRBJ2-7, with 13 bases identical to TRBD2. The CDR3 covers 20 residues. Germline V gives CDR1 PRHDT, CDR2 FYEKMQ (reference sequence). Trimming cost V 5 bases and J 3 bases; bases outside gene matches: 19.

This chain joins TRBV27 and TRBJ2-7; no reliable D call. CDR3 length equals 16 residues. The germline CDR1 and CDR2 sequences are MNHEY and SMNVEV (reference sequence). Trimming shortened V by 2 bases and J by 0 bases, and 14 bases separated the two germline ends. CDR3 bases: TGTGCCAGCAGTTTAAAGGGTTCGGTCGCCTCCTACGAGCAGTACTTC. Translation gives CASSLKGSVASYEQYF.

Comment on this clonotype: At one end, the junction sequence differs from germline, possibly due to a read error. This chain connects TRBV5-1 to TRBJ2-2, with D maybe TRBD2 (5 bases). The length of the CDR3 is 16 residues. The germline V gene has CDR1 SGHRS and CDR2 YFSETQ. Here the CDR3 DNA reads TGCGCCAGCAGCTTGGAGCAGGATATGAACACCGGGGAGCTGTCTTTT. This gives the protein CASSLEQDMNTGELSF.

The sample holds many counts of this clonotype. This chain joins TRBV20-1 and TRBJ1-1; 8 nucleotides align to TRBD1. This CDR3 is 15 amino acids long. The junction had 10 bases not matched to a gene; V was cut back by 2 bases and J by 5 bases. Germline V CDR1 and CDR2: DFQATT, SNEGSKA (reference sequence). CDR3 amino acids: CSARQAWTGTTEAFF. The CDR3 region has the DNA TGCAGTGCTAGACAGGCCTGGACAGGGACGACTGAAGCTTTCTTT.

At least ten counts were recorded for this clonotype. The J gene is TRBJ2-7, the V gene TRBV6-4; 9 bases align to TRBD2. CDR3 length: 17 residues. Germline values: CDR1 MRHNA, CDR2 SNTAGT. V trimming: 5 bases; J trimming: 4 bases; junction bases outside the gene matches: 15. The CDR3: CASSPRTSAGPGYEQYF. The CDR3 nucleotides read TGTGCCAGCAGTCCAAGGACTAGCGCTGGCCCCGGTTACGAGCAGTACTTC.

The table lists this clonotype with many counts. The chain uses TRBV7-6 and TRBJ1-2, with TRBD1 matching 7 bases. Unmatched junction bases numbered 9, after V lost 5 bases and J lost 6 bases. The CDR3 contains 14 residues. The germline V gene has CDR1 SGHVS and CDR2 FNYEAQ. CDR3 region: CASSLNRGADGYTF. DNA for the CDR3: TGTGCCAGCAGCCTAAACAGGGGTGCGGATGGCTACACCTTC.

Turning to this clonotype: It is likely a read error, because the conserved phenylalanine at the end of the CDR3 is missing. The chain recombines TRBV24-1 with TRBJ2-2, with 8 bases lining up with TRBD2. This CDR3 region has 17 residues. CDR1 and CDR2 (germline): KGHDR, SFDVKD. J lost 0 bases, V lost 10 bases, and 12 bases had no gene match. As DNA, the CDR3 is TGTGCCACGTCAGCGGGAGTCCCTTTGGCGAACACCGGGGAGCTGTTTCTT. Translation gives CATSAGVPLANTGELFL.

This clonotype was observed at least ten times. The chain combines TRBV28 with TRBJ1-1, with TRBD1 identical over 8 bases. Germline assignment: CDR1 MDHEN and CDR2 SYDVKM. CDR3 length: 17 amino acids. With 5 bases clipped from V and 0 bases from J, the junction kept 11 bases outside the gene matches. This chain's CDR3 is CASSPPTRGRLNTEAFF. In DNA, the CDR3 is TGTGCCAGCAGTCCACCGACCAGGGGGCGGCTGAACACTGAAGCTTTCTTT.

This clonotype was detected ten times or more. The chain recombines TRBV9 with TRBJ2-5; TRBD2 agrees at 12 bases. The CDR3 contains 15 residues. V lost 0 bases, J lost 5 bases, and 2 bases stayed unmatched. CDR1 SGDLS and CDR2 YYNGEE come from the germline V gene. In DNA form, the CDR3 reads TGTGCCAGCAGCGTAGGGGGGACTAGCGGGGAGACCCAGTACTTC. This translates into CASSVGGTSGETQYF.